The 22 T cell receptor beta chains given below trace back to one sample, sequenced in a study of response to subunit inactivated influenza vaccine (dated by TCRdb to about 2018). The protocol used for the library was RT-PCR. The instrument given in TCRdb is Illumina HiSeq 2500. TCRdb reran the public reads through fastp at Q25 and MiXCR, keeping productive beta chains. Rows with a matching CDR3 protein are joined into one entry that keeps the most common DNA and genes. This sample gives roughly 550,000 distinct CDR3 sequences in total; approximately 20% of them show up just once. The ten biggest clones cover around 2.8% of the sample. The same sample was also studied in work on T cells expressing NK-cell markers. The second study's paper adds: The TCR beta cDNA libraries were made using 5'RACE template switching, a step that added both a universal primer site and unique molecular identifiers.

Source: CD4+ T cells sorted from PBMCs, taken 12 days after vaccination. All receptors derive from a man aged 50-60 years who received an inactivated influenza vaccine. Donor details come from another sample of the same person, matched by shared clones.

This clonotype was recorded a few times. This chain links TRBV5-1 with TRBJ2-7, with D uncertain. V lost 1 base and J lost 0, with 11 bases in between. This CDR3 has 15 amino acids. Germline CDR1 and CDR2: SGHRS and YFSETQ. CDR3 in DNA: TGCGCCAGCAGCTTGTCTCGCGGCAACTCCTACGAGCAGTACTTC. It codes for CASSLSRGNSYEQYF.

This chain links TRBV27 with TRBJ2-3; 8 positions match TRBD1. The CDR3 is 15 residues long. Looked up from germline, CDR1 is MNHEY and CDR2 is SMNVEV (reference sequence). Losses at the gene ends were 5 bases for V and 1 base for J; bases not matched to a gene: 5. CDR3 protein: CASSRLDRGTDTQYF. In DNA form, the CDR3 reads TGTGCCAGCAGTCGCTTGGACAGGGGCACAGATACGCAGTATTTT.

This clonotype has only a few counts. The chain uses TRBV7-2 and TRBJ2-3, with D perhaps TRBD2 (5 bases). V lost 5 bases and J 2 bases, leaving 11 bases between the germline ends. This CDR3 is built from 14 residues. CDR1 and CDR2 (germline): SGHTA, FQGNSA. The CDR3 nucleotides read TGTGCCAGCAGCCCTCTAGCCTACACAGATACGCAGTATTTT. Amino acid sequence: CASSPLAYTDTQYF.

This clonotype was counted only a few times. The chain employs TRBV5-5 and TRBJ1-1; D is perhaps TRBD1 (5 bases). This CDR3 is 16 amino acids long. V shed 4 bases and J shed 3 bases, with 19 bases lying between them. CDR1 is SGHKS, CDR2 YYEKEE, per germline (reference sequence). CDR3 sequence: CASSHAWGGEDTEAFF. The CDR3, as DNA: TGTGCCAGCAGCCACGCTTGGGGAGGGGAGGACACTGAAGCTTTCTTT.

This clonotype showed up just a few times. CDR3 sequence (DNA): TGTGCCAGCAGTATGACTAGCGGGAGCTACAATGAGCAGTTCTTC. Amino acid sequence: CASSMTSGSYNEQFF. V gene TRBV3-1 combines with J gene TRBJ2-1, with 12 positions matching TRBD2. V dropped 6 bases and J dropped 3; count of bases not matched to a gene: 3. CDR1 LGHDT and CDR2 YNNKEL come from the germline V gene (reference sequence). This CDR3 is built from 15 residues.

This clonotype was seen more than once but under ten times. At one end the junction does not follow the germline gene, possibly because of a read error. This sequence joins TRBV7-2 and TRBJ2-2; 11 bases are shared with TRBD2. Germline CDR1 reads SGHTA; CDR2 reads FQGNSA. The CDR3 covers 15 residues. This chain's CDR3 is CPSSNLAGGPGELFF. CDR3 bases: TGTCCCAGCAGCAATTTAGCGGGAGGGCCCGGGGAGCTGTTTTTT.

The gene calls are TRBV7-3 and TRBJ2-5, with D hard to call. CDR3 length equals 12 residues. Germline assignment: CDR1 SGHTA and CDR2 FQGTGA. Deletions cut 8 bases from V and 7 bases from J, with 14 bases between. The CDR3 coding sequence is TGTGCCAGCGGTAGAGGATCGGGGACCCAGTACTTC. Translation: CASGRGSGTQYF.

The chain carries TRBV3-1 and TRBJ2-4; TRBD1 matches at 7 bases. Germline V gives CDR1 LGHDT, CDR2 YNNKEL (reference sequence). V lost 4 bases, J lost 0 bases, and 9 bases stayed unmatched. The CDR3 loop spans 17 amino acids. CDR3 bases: TGTGCCAGCAGCCCGAGAGGACAGGCCCTAGCCAAAAACATTCAGTACTTC. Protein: CASSPRGQALAKNIQYF.

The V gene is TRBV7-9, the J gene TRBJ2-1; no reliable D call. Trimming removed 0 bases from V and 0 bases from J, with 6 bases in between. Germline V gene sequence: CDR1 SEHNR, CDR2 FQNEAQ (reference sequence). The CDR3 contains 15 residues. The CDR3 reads CASSLAQHSYNEQFF. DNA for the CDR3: TGTGCCAGCAGCTTAGCGCAACACTCCTACAATGAGCAGTTCTTC.

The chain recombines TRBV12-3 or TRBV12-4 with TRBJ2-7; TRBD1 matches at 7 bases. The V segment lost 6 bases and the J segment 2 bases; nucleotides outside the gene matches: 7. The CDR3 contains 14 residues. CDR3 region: CASSIGTDAYEQYF. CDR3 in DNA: TGTGCCAGCAGCATCGGGACAGATGCCTACGAGCAGTACTTC.

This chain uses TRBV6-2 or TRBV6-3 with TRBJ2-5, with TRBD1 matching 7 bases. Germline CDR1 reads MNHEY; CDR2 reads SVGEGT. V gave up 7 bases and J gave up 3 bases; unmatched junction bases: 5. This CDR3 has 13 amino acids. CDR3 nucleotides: TGTGCCAGCAAGTCCACAGGGGAAGAGACCCAGTACTTC. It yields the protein CASKSTGEETQYF.

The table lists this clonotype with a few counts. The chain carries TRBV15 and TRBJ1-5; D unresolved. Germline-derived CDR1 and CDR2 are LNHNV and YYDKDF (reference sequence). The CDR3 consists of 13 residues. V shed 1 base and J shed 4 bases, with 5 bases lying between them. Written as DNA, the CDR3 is TGTGCCACCAGCAGAGGGGCGAATCAGCCCCAGCATTTT. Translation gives CATSRGANQPQHF.

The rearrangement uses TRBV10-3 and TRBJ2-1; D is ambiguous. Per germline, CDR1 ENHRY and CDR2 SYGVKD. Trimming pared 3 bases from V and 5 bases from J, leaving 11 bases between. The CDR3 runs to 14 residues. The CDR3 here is CAISDRTDNNEQFF. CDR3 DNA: TGTGCCATCAGTGACAGGACGGATAACAATGAGCAGTTCTTC.

CDR3 residues: CSARRGRSNEKLFF. CDR3 DNA sequence: TGCAGTGCTAGACGGGGCAGGAGTAATGAAAAACTGTTTTTT. The rearrangement joins TRBV20-1 to TRBJ1-4; a weak D match, TRBD1 (5 bases). V dropped 2 bases and J dropped 4 bases, with 11 bases sitting between them. This CDR3 has 14 amino acids. CDR1 is DFQATT and CDR2 is SNEGSKA in the germline V gene (reference sequence).

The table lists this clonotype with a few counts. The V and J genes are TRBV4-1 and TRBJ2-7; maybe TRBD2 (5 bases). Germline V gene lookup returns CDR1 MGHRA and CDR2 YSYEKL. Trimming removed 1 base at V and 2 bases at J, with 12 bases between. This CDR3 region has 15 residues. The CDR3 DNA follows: TGCGCCAGCAGCCAAGGTGGAGGCGGAACCTACGAGCAGTACTTC. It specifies CASSQGGGGTYEQYF.

The CDR3: CASRKGDSTGDYGYTF. The CDR3 DNA sequence: TGTGCCAGCAGAAAGGGAGATTCGACAGGGGACTATGGCTACACCTTC. The V and J genes are TRBV12-3 or TRBV12-4 and TRBJ1-2, with 8 bases lining up with TRBD1. The CDR3 extends over 16 amino acids. V lost 6 bases to trimming and J lost 3 bases; unmatched junction nucleotides: 12.

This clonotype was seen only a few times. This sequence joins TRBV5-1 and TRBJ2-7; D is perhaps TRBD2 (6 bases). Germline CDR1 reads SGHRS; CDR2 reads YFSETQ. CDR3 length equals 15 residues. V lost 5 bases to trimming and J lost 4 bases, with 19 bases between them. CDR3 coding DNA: TGCGCCAGCAGTCCGGAGACCGGGACTGTTTACGAGCAGTACTTC. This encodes CASSPETGTVYEQYF.

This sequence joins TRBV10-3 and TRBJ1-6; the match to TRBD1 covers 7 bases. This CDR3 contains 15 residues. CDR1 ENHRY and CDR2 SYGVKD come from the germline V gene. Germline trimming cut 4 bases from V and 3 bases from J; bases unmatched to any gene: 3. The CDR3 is CAISGRDSYNSPLHF. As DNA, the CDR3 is TGTGCCATCAGTGGCCGGGACAGCTATAATTCACCCCTCCACTTT.

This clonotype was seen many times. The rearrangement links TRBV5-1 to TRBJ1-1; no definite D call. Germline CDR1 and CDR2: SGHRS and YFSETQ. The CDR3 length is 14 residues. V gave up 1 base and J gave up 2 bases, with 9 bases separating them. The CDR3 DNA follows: TGCGCCAGCAGCTTGTCCAGCGCAAACACTGAAGCTTTCTTT. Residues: CASSLSSANTEAFF.

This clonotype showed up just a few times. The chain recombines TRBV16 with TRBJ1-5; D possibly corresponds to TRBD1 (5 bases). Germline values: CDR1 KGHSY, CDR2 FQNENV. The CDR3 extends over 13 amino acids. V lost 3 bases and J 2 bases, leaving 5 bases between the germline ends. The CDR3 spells CASSQTGNQPQHF. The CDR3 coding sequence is TGTGCCAGCAGCCAGACAGGCAATCAGCCCCAGCATTTT.

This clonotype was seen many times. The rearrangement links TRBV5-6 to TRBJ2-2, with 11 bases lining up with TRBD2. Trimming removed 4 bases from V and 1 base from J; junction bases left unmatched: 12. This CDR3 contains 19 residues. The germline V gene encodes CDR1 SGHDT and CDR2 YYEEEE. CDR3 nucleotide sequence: TGTGCCAGCAGCGTGCGCCGGACTAGCGGGTACTGGAACACCGGGGAGCTGTTTTTT. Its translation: CASSVRRTSGYWNTGELFF.

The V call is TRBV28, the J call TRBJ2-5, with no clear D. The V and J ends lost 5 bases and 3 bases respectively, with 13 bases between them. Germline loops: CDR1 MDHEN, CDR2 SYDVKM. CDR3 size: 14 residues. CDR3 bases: TGTGCCAGCAGTACTGAGTGGAGAAAAGAGACCCAGTACTTC. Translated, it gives CASSTEWRKETQYF. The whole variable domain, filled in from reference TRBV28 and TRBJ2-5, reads DVKVTQSSRYLVKRTGEKVFLECVQDMDHENMFWYRQDPGLGLRLIYFSYDVKMKEKGDIPEGYSVSREKKERFSLILESASTNQTSMYLCASSTEWRKETQYFGPGTRLLVL.